Presented here are 22 T cell receptor beta chains from one specimen sequenced in a study of blood T cell repertoires in COVID-19 (dated by TCRdb to the early 2020s). The receptor library was made with the immunoSEQ multiplex PCR assay. TCRdb re-hosts the immuneACCESS table, in-frame sequences only. Its copies lack some clones; in the studies checked, an unresolved V gene accounts for under half of them, and the cause for the rest is not known. This sample lists 150,000 to 200,000 clones; roughly 88% were detected once. Around 5.1% of the sample belongs to the ten largest clones. Material for sequencing was PBMCs or T cells enriched from blood (not recorded which). The receptors shown here come from a man in his sixties or seventies who had been exposed to COVID-19.

The rearrangement links TRBV28 to TRBJ2-7; no clear D gene. The CDR3 length is 12 residues. V was cut by 3 bases and J by 7 bases, with 10 bases left in between. Germline loops: CDR1 MDHEN, CDR2 SYDVKM. CDR3 bases: TGTGCCAGCAGTTTTAGTAGGCGGGAGCAGTACTTC. This codes for CASSFSRREQYF.

In its sample, this clone was seen a few times. The V call is TRBV23-1, the J call TRBJ1-5; D ambiguous. TRBV23-1 is sorted into the ORF group, with uncertain function. The CDR3 covers 16 residues. V was cut by 4 bases and J by 0 bases, with 13 bases left in between. This chain's CDR3 is CASSRIDNHSNQPQHF. In DNA, the CDR3 is TGCGCCAGCAGTCGAATTGACAACCATAGCAATCAGCCCCAGCATTTT.

This chain links TRBV18 with TRBJ2-3; maybe TRBD2 (6 bases). The CDR3 is 14 residues long. Germline V CDR1 and CDR2: KGHSH, LQKENI. The V and J ends lost 3 bases and 2 bases respectively, with 9 bases between them. CDR3 region: CASSPGGATDTQYF. The CDR3 nucleotides are TGTGCCAGCTCACCCGGGGGAGCCACAGATACGCAGTATTTT. Full variable domain (rest looked up from reference TRBV18 and TRBJ2-3): NAGVMQNPRHLVRRRGQEARLRCSPMKGHSHVYWYRQLPEEGLKFMVYLQKENIIDESGMPKERFSAEFPKEGPSILRIQQVVRGDSAAYFCASSPGGATDTQYFGPGTRLTVL.

This clone is a singleton in its sample. The genes are TRBV7-2 and TRBJ2-3; TRBD2 matches 9 bases. J lost 2 bases, V lost 5 bases, and 14 bases had no gene match. Germline V gene sequence: CDR1 SGHTA, CDR2 FQGNSA. The CDR3 covers 18 residues. CDR3 sequence: CASSPPAGGAFYTDTQYF. The CDR3 coding sequence is TGTGCCAGCAGCCCGCCTGCGGGGGGGGCCTTTTACACAGATACGCAGTATTTT. Complete variable domain (other parts from reference TRBV7-2 and TRBJ2-3): GAGVSQSPSNKVTEKGKDVELRCDPISGHTALYWYRQSLGQGLEFLIYFQGNSAPDKSGLPSDRFSAERTGGSVSTLTIQRTQQEDSAVYLCASSPPAGGAFYTDTQYFGPGTRLTVL.

This chain links TRBV27 with TRBJ1-6, with 7 bases aligning to TRBD1. With V trimmed by 5 bases and J by 7 bases, 14 bases remained unmatched. The CDR3 is made up of 17 amino acids. The V gene's germline CDR1 is MNHEY and CDR2 SMNVEV (reference sequence). This CDR3 is CASSGFPLGGPNSPLHF. The CDR3 DNA follows: TGTGCCAGCAGTGGATTCCCTCTAGGGGGCCCCAATTCACCCCTCCACTTT.

This clone was seen more than once but under ten times. The chain combines TRBV2 with TRBJ2-7, with D possibly TRBD1 on 6 matching bases. Germline CDR1 is SNHLY and CDR2 is FYNNEI. This CDR3 is built from 15 residues. The V end was cut by 1 base, the J end by 3 bases, with 13 bases between. The CDR3 spells CASSEGNRENYEQYF. The CDR3 bases are TGTGCCAGCAGTGAAGGTAACAGGGAAAACTACGAGCAGTACTTC.

The chain has TRBV27 and TRBJ1-2; perhaps TRBD1 as D (5 bases). Between the trimmed V and J ends, which lost 6 bases and 8 bases, there was a span of 28 bases. Germline CDR1 is MNHEY and CDR2 is SMNVEV (reference sequence). The CDR3 is 17 amino acids. CDR3 nucleotide sequence: TGTGCCAGCAGCCTTATCGGTGCCCGACGGGGGAAAGGAGGCTACACCTTC. Its protein is CASSLIGARRGKGGYTF.

The chain links TRBV19 to TRBJ1-5; TRBD1 matches 11 bases. This CDR3 has 16 residues. Germline assignment: CDR1 LNHDA and CDR2 SQIVND (reference sequence). V was pared by 5 bases and J by 4 bases, with 7 bases of the junction left unmatched. The CDR3 DNA sequence: TGTGCCAGTAGTCCTCGGGACAGGGGGTTGAATCAGCCCCAGCATTTT. Its translation is CASSPRDRGLNQPQHF.

This chain joins TRBV7-2 and TRBJ2-5; the match to TRBD1 covers 7 bases. Trimming at V came to 5 bases and at J to 4 bases, leaving 4 bases not matched to a gene. CDR1 SGHTA and CDR2 FQGNSA come from the germline V gene. The CDR3 is 13 residues long. The CDR3 DNA follows: TGTGCCAGCAGCAGGGGGCGACGAGAGACCCAGTACTTC. It translates to CASSRGRRETQYF.

The CDR3 sequence: CASSYGDTSPLHF. The CDR3 nucleotides read TGTGCCAGCAGTTACGGGGACACTTCACCCCTCCACTTT. The rearrangement joins TRBV6-5 to TRBJ1-6; TRBD1 might be the D (6 bases). Per the germline V gene, CDR1 is MNHEY and CDR2 is SVGAGI. Trimming removed 2 bases from V and 9 bases from J, with 8 bases in between. CDR3 length: 13 residues.

V and J are TRBV5-8 and TRBJ2-5; D unresolved. Per germline, CDR1 SGHTS and CDR2 YDEGEE. Between the trimmed V and J ends, which lost 2 bases and 2 bases, there was a span of 4 bases. The CDR3 extends over 12 amino acids. The CDR3 loop reads CASSFQQETQYF. The CDR3, as DNA: TGTGCCAGCAGCTTCCAGCAAGAGACCCAGTACTTC. The variable domain in full, with the rest retrieved from reference TRBV5-8 and TRBJ2-5, is EAGVTQSPTHLIKTRGQQATLRCSPISGHTSVYWYQQALGLGLQFLLWYDEGEERNRGNFPPRFSGRQFPNYSSELNVNALELEDSALYLCASSFQQETQYFGPGTRLLVL.

The sample holds a few counts of this clone. This sequence joins TRBV5-4 and TRBJ2-7; 12 bases fit TRBD1. The germline gives CDR1 SGHNT, CDR2 YYREEE (reference sequence). The CDR3 runs 15 residues. V was clipped by 5 bases and J by 6 bases; unmatched bases: 9. CDR3 in DNA: TGTGCCAGCAGGATCTCGGGACAGGGGGCGATCGAGCAGTACTTC. Residues: CASRISGQGAIEQYF.

CDR3 amino acids: CASSRGGGGYNEQFF. Here the CDR3 DNA reads TGTGCCAGCTCAAGAGGGGGAGGGGGCTACAATGAGCAGTTCTTC. This chain uses TRBV7-2 with TRBJ2-1, with D perhaps matching TRBD2 (7 bases). In germline, CDR1 is SGHTA, CDR2 FQGNSA. Trimming stripped 8 bases from V and 3 bases from J, with 17 bases between. This CDR3 is 15 amino acids long.

The genes are TRBV19 and TRBJ1-3, with D possibly being TRBD1 (5 bases). CDR1 is LNHDA and CDR2 is SQIVND in the germline V gene (reference sequence). This CDR3 spans 11 amino acids. DNA for the CDR3: TGTGGAACAGGAACTGGAAACACCATATATTTT. This encodes CGTGTGNTIYF.

The chain employs TRBV4-2 and TRBJ1-2; no definite D call. V gave up 0 bases and J gave up 0 bases, with 14 bases separating them. The CDR3 runs 17 residues. Germline V lookup: CDR1 LGHNA, CDR2 YNFKEQ. The CDR3 sequence: CASSQDSEGRPNYGYTF. Written as DNA, the CDR3 is TGTGCCAGCAGCCAAGATAGCGAAGGCAGACCTAACTATGGCTACACCTTC.

The chain couples TRBV2 to TRBJ1-5; 7 nucleotides align to TRBD1. The ends lost 9 bases at V and 4 bases at J; junction bases unmatched: 9. Germline V gene lookup returns CDR1 SNHLY and CDR2 FYNNEI. This CDR3 has 14 residues. The CDR3 nucleotides are TGTGCCAGTCAGAGGACAGGCAGGAATCAGCCCCAGCATTTT. Translating gives CASQRTGRNQPQHF.

The chain joins TRBV4-1 to TRBJ1-1, with 7 bases that match TRBD1. After removal of 2 bases from V and 1 base from J, the junction contained 7 bases not matched to a gene. The length of the CDR3 is 16 residues. Germline V lookup: CDR1 MGHRA, CDR2 YSYEKL. CDR3 sequence reads: CASSQPLRTGNTEAFF. The CDR3 DNA sequence: TGCGCCAGCAGCCAACCCCTACGGACAGGGAACACTGAAGCTTTCTTT.

This sequence joins TRBV5-1 and TRBJ1-1, with a possible D match to TRBD1 (5 bases). CDR3 length equals 14 residues. CDR1 is SGHRS, CDR2 YFSETQ, per germline. V lost 0 bases to trimming and J lost 6 bases, with 12 bases between them. CDR3 nucleotides: TGCGCCAGCAGCTTGGATCTCGGGGGGGCTGAAGCTTTCTTT. It is translated as CASSLDLGGAEAFF.

In this sample, this clone turned up a few times. This chain connects TRBV3-1 (or the pseudogene TRBV3-2) to TRBJ1-2; maybe TRBD1 (6 bases). Trimming took off 2 bases at V and 8 bases at J, with 15 bases between the two ends. Germline lookup yields CDR1 LGHDT and CDR2 YNNKEL (reference sequence). The CDR3 runs to 14 residues. CDR3 coding DNA: TGTGCCAGCAGCCAACAGGGGATACCTATGGGCTACACCTTC. The encoded protein is CASSQQGIPMGYTF.

This chain uses TRBV7-9 with TRBJ1-1; D possibly corresponds to TRBD1 (5 bases). This CDR3 region has 13 residues. The V end lost 7 bases, the J end lost 5 bases, and 14 bases lay between the germline ends. Germline CDR1 is SEHNR and CDR2 is FQNEAQ (reference sequence). CDR3 coding DNA: TGTGCCAGCATGGCGGGACGGAGGACTGAAGCTTTCTTT. Translation gives CASMAGRRTEAFF.

The chain combines TRBV7-9 with TRBJ2-7, with 7 bases matching TRBD2. This CDR3 region has 15 residues. Germline trimming cut 5 bases from V and 6 bases from J; bases unmatched to any gene: 13. From germline, CDR1 is SEHNR and CDR2 FQNEAQ (reference sequence). CDR3 protein: CASSPQAAGQGEQYF. The CDR3 nucleotides read TGTGCCAGCAGCCCCCAGGCAGCGGGGCAAGGCGAGCAGTACTTC.

This chain links TRBV2 with TRBJ1-3, with D unresolved. Looked up from germline, CDR1 is SNHLY and CDR2 is FYNNEI. The CDR3 length is 11 residues. Deletions cut 8 bases from V and 11 bases from J, with 13 bases between. The CDR3 loop is CASGRFVSIYF. The CDR3 DNA sequence: TGTGCCAGCGGCCGATTTGTTTCCATATATTTT.